One sample yielded the 17 T cell receptor beta chains listed below, sequenced in a study of memory CD4+ T cells and cytomegalovirus serostatus. The sort gate was single viable CD3+CD4+CD8-CD45RO+ cells for memory CD4+ T cells. Assay: immunoSEQ multiplex PCR; the TCRdb copy retains only in-frame clones and omits some. The sample comprises roughly 56,000 clones, more than 75% of which are singletons, and around 0.4% rests with the top ten. Sequencing was done on a sample of memory CD4+ T cells from blood. The origin of the receptors is an adult in good health and CMV-seronegative.

The rearrangement links TRBV14 to TRBJ2-7; D is unclear. CDR3 length: 13 amino acids. Between the trimmed V and J ends, which lost 1 base and 2 bases, there was a span of 6 bases. Germline-derived CDR1 and CDR2 are SGHDN and FVKESK. CDR3 bases: TGTGCCAGCAGCCAAGTAGGAGCCTACGAGCAGTACTTC. This translates into CASSQVGAYEQYF.

The chain has TRBV4-2 and TRBJ1-3; possibly TRBD1 for D (5 bases). The CDR3 contains 17 residues. Trimming cost V 0 bases and J 0 bases, with 12 bases left between them. The germline V gene encodes CDR1 LGHNA and CDR2 YNFKEQ. This chain's CDR3 is CASSQDWGFSSGNTIYF. DNA for the CDR3: TGTGCCAGCAGCCAAGATTGGGGGTTTTCCTCTGGAAACACCATATATTTT.

The chain is built from TRBV5-1 and TRBJ2-3, with 8 positions matching TRBD1. The CDR3 consists of 18 residues. CDR1 is SGHRS, CDR2 YFSETQ, per germline. Germline trimming cut 0 bases from V and 1 base from J; bases unmatched to any gene: 10. CDR3 amino acids: CASSLAEDGRGRTDTQYF. In nucleotides, the CDR3 is TGCGCCAGCAGCTTGGCCGAGGATGGCAGGGGGCGCACAGATACGCAGTATTTT.

Concerning this clone itself: One junction end does not reproduce the germline sequence, and a read error may be involved. The chain combines TRBV7-7 with TRBJ2-1, with 14 nucleotides matching TRBD2. The CDR3 runs 15 residues. Per germline, CDR1 SSHAT and CDR2 FNYEAQ (reference sequence). The CDR3 bases are TGTGCTAGCAGCCCGACTAGCGGGGGGGGGAATGAGCAGTTCTTC. Amino acid sequence: CASSPTSGGGNEQFF.

The rearrangement uses TRBV27 and TRBJ1-1; 9 nucleotides line up with TRBD1. V lost 5 bases to trimming and J lost 3 bases; unmatched junction nucleotides: 13. The CDR3 sequence is 17 residues long. The germline CDR1 and CDR2 sequences are MNHEY and SMNVEV (reference sequence). DNA of the CDR3: TGTGCCAGCAGTCTAGTCCCGGGACAGGGTTCCGACACTGAAGCTTTCTTT. This gives the protein CASSLVPGQGSDTEAFF.

This chain links TRBV7-3 with TRBJ2-5; 14 nucleotides align to TRBD2. Germline V gene sequence: CDR1 SGHTA, CDR2 FQGTGA. This CDR3 contains 16 residues. The V gene end was trimmed by 4 bases and the J gene end by 5 bases; junction bases not matched to a gene: 6. Written as DNA, the CDR3 is TGTGCCAGCAGCTCGGGACTAGCGGGGGATTCTGAGACCCAGTACTTC. The encoded protein is CASSSGLAGDSETQYF.

The chain uses TRBV19 and TRBJ1-5; D remains ambiguous. Between the trimmed V and J ends, which lost 6 bases and 1 base, there was a span of 10 bases. The germline gives CDR1 LNHDA, CDR2 SQIVND (reference sequence). The CDR3 contains 14 residues. The CDR3 loop reads CASSMGRSNQPQHF. CDR3 DNA sequence: TGTGCCAGTAGCATGGGCAGGAGCAATCAGCCCCAGCATTTT.

The chain joins TRBV5-4 to TRBJ2-5, with a tentative D call TRBD1 (5 bases). This CDR3 has 14 amino acids. The V end was cut by 5 bases, the J end by 5 bases, with 16 bases between. The germline V gene has CDR1 SGHNT and CDR2 YYREEE (reference sequence). CDR3 protein: CASRPFQGWETQYF. The CDR3 DNA follows: TGTGCCAGCAGGCCATTTCAGGGATGGGAGACCCAGTACTTC.

The chain carries TRBV7-2 and TRBJ1-2; 9 bases match TRBD1. Germline V gene data show CDR1 as SGHTA and CDR2 as FQGNSA. The CDR3 is 16 residues long. V gave up 5 bases and J gave up 5 bases; unmatched junction bases: 12. CDR3 protein: CASSPFPGQGLYGYTF. CDR3 in DNA: TGTGCCAGCAGCCCTTTCCCGGGACAGGGCCTTTATGGCTACACCTTC.

The rearrangement links TRBV28 to TRBJ2-4; perhaps TRBD1 as D (6 bases). The CDR3 length is 16 residues. CDR1 is MDHEN, CDR2 SYDVKM, per germline. V lost 5 bases to trimming and J lost 0 bases, with 14 bases between them. The CDR3 DNA sequence: TGTGCCAGCAGTCCGAGGGACAATTTAGCCAAAAACATTCAGTACTTC. Its protein product is CASSPRDNLAKNIQYF.

V gene TRBV27 combines with J gene TRBJ1-6, with 8 bases that match TRBD1. Germline V gives CDR1 MNHEY, CDR2 SMNVEV (reference sequence). There are 16 residues in the CDR3. The V and J ends lost 6 bases and 10 bases, in that order; junction bases with no gene match: 14. CDR3 amino acids: CASRKGATGVWSPLHF. For the CDR3, the DNA is TGTGCCAGCAGAAAGGGGGCGACAGGGGTTTGGTCACCCCTCCACTTT.

The gene calls are TRBV7-3 and TRBJ2-1; tentatively, D is TRBD1 or TRBD2 (5 bases each). Trimming removed 5 bases at V and 10 bases at J, with 15 bases between. Per germline, CDR1 SGHTA and CDR2 FQGTGA. This CDR3 region has 13 residues. The DNA of the CDR3 is TGTGCCAGCAGCCGTGAGGGACCAGGCGAGCAGTTCTTC. Translation: CASSREGPGEQFF.

The genes are TRBV15 and TRBJ1-3, with 8 bases fitting TRBD1. This CDR3 has 17 amino acids. V lost 2 bases and J lost 2; bases outside the gene matches: 8. CDR1 and CDR2 from the germline V gene are LNHNV and YYDKDF (reference sequence). CDR3 coding DNA: TGTGCCACCAGCAGAAAACCGGGACAGGTTACTGGAAACACCATATATTTT. It translates to CATSRKPGQVTGNTIYF.

This clone was seen only a few times. The chain joins TRBV5-6 to TRBJ1-1, with D unresolved. Trimming pared 0 bases from V and 7 bases from J, leaving 4 bases between. The CDR3 consists of 11 residues. Germline loops: CDR1 SGHDT, CDR2 YYEEEE. This chain's CDR3 is CASSLALEAFF. The CDR3 DNA reads TGTGCCAGCAGCTTGGCACTTGAAGCTTTCTTT.

This clone appeared once. The J gene is TRBJ1-2, the V gene TRBV5-1; 8 bases are a match to TRBD1. The CDR3 runs to 15 residues. With V trimmed by 1 base and J by 1 base, 3 bases remained unmatched. Looked up from germline, CDR1 is SGHRS and CDR2 is YFSETQ. This CDR3 reads CASSLNRGSNYGYTF. The CDR3 region has the DNA TGCGCCAGCAGCTTGAACAGGGGGAGTAACTATGGCTACACCTTC.

The rearrangement joins TRBV19 to TRBJ1-6, with 7 positions matching TRBD1. Looked up from germline, CDR1 is LNHDA and CDR2 is SQIVND (reference sequence). The V segment lost 6 bases and the J segment 8 bases; nucleotides outside the gene matches: 10. This CDR3 is built from 15 residues. CDR3 region: CASSRQGFRDSPLHF. DNA for the CDR3: TGTGCCAGTAGCCGACAGGGATTTCGGGATTCACCCCTCCACTTT.

The J gene is TRBJ1-2, the V gene TRBV6-5; maybe TRBD1 (5 bases). Trimming took off 5 bases at V and 3 bases at J, with 16 bases between the two ends. CDR1 is MNHEY and CDR2 is SVGAGI in the germline V gene. The CDR3 consists of 15 residues. This CDR3 is CASSPPWGKDYGYTF. The CDR3 DNA sequence: TGTGCCAGCAGTCCCCCTTGGGGGAAAGACTATGGCTACACCTTC.